This is a list of T cell receptor beta chains from one sample in a study of Ad26.COV2.S vaccination and SARS-CoV-2 variants. Here immunoSEQ multiplex PCR was the method, and the copy in TCRdb shows in-frame clones only, minus some. The sample shows some 340,000 clones, roughly 84% of them seen only once. The starting material was peripheral blood, obtained in a trial of Ad26.COV2.S vaccine versus placebo. The receptors derive from a person between 18 and 59 years old who received the Ad26.COV2.S COVID-19 vaccine or a placebo. The CDR3 runs from the conserved cysteine through the conserved F or W. A D gene is named only where the DNA matches it firmly. Not every row has a clone size; where given, it reads once, few, many or a size class.

D	size	V	J	DNA	CDR3
NA	NA	TRBV6-5	TRBJ2-1	TGTGCCAGCAGTTCGTCTCCGCCCGGTGAGCAGTTCTTC	CASSSSPPGEQFF
NA	NA	TRBV6-5	TRBJ1-1	TGTGCCAGCAGGCTGATGCGGGGGACTGAAGCTTTCTTT	CASRLMRGTEAFF
TRBD1	once	TRBV4-1	TRBJ2-3	TGCGCCAGCAGCCAAGCAGACAGGGGGGACACAGATACGCAGTATTTT	CASSQADRGDTDTQYF
NA	NA	TRBV27	TRBJ1-6	TGTGCCATCGGACGGGGGCTAGCATCACCCCTCCACTTT	CAIGRGLASPLHF
NA	NA	TRBV19	TRBJ1-2	TGTGCCAGTAGTATTCAGCCGCCCACGTCCTTTAACTATGGCTACACCTTC	CASSIQPPTSFNYGYTF
NA	NA	TRBV5-5	TRBJ1-2	TGTGCCAGCAGCTTGATATGGCAGGGGCCCTATGGCTACACCTTC	CASSLIWQGPYGYTF
TRBD2	NA	TRBV4-2	TRBJ2-3	TGTGCCAGCAGCCAAGATTCGCTAGCGGGGGGAGCAGATACGCAGTATTTT	CASSQDSLAGGADTQYF
NA	NA	TRBV12-5	TRBJ2-3	TGTGCTAGTGCCACGTCGGGGCCTGGCACAGATACGCAGTATTTT	CASATSGPGTDTQYF
NA	NA	TRBV6-6	TRBJ2-7	TGTGCCAGCAGTTTATCCGACAGTAGGATCGGCTACGAGCAGTACTTC	CASSLSDSRIGYEQYF
NA	NA	TRBV7-6	TRBJ2-1	TGTGCCAGCAGCTTAGGGGTAGCGTCAGGTGTAAATGAGCAGTTCTTC	CASSLGVASGVNEQFF
NA	NA	TRBV27	TRBJ2-1	TGTGCCAGCAGTTTCACACGGTACAATGAGCAGTTCTTC	CASSFTRYNEQFF
NA	NA	TRBV29-1	TRBJ1-1	TGCAGCGTTGAAATTTTTCCCAAGACTGGTTTGGGGACAGAAGCTTTCTTT	CSVEIFPKTGLGTEAFF
NA	NA	TRBV2	TRBJ2-7	TGTGCCAGCAGTGAAGGGTCAGCCTACGAGCAGTACTTC	CASSEGSAYEQYF
NA	NA	TRBV27	TRBJ2-2	TGTGCCAGCAGTTCTAGAAGTCGAGGGAGCGTTACCGGGGAGCTGTTTTTT	CASSSRSRGSVTGELFF
NA	NA	TRBV5-1	TRBJ2-1	TGCGCCAGCAGCTTGGACATCAATGAGCAGTTCTTC	CASSLDINEQFF
NA	NA	TRBV19	TRBJ1-5	TGTGCCAGAAACTCAGGGTATCGCCAGCCCCAGCATTTT	CARNSGYRQPQHF
TRBD1	NA	TRBV27	TRBJ1-1	TGTGCCAGCAGTTTCGAGACAGGGTTAATGAACACTGAAGCTTTCTTT	CASSFETGLMNTEAFF
NA	NA	TRBV5-4	TRBJ1-1	TGTGCCAGTTCCTGGGGGCGAATGAACACTGAAGCTTTCTTT	CASSWGRMNTEAFF
NA	NA	TRBV4-1	TRBJ2-1	TGCGCCAGCAGCCACCCCTGGGGTGAGCAGTTCTTC	CASSHPWGEQFF
NA	NA	TRBV5-4	TRBJ1-3	TGTGCCAGCAGCGTTGGGACCCCCGGAAACACCATATATTTT	CASSVGTPGNTIYF
NA	NA	TRBV10-3	TRBJ1-1	TGTGCCACCCGACCTAGGGACACTGAAGCTTTCTTT	CATRPRDTEAFF
NA	NA	TRBV7-2	TRBJ2-3	TGTGCCAGCAGAATACCTGTGGGGGGCGCATATACGCAGTATTTT	CASRIPVGGAYTQYF
NA	NA	TRBV7-2	TRBJ2-1	TGTGCCAGCAGCAATCGGACTACCAGCAACAATGAGCAGTTCTTC	CASSNRTTSNNEQFF
TRBD1	once	TRBV11-3	TRBJ2-1	TGTGCCAGCAGCAGAGACAGGGGGGGAGCCTACAATGAGCAGTTCTTC	CASSRDRGGAYNEQFF
NA	NA	TRBV5-4	TRBJ2-3	TGTGCCAGCAGCTTTTCTAGCACAGATACGCAGTATTTT	CASSFSSTDTQYF
NA	NA	TRBV5-1	TRBJ2-1	TGCGCCAGCAGCGCGGGACAGGCGGGGGGCAATGAGCAGTTCTTC	CASSAGQAGGNEQFF
NA	few	TRBV5-1	TRBJ1-1	TGCGCCAGCAACCGGGATGCAGGTCCAATGAACACTGAAGCTTTCTTT	CASNRDAGPMNTEAFF
NA	NA	TRBV6-5	TRBJ1-6	TGTGCCAGCAGGAGCGAAGTTTATAATTCACCCCTCCACTTT	CASRSEVYNSPLHF
NA	NA	TRBV15	TRBJ2-5	TGTGCCACCAGCAGAGCTGGCGTTGGGCGGCAAGAGACCCAGTACTTC	CATSRAGVGRQETQYF
TRBD1	few	TRBV25-1	TRBJ1-3	TGTGCCAGCAGCTGGACAGGGTCCGGAAACACCATATATTTT	CASSWTGSGNTIYF
NA	once	TRBV14	TRBJ2-2	TGTGCCAGCAGCCGACAGGGAGGTATCGGGGAGCTGTTTTTT	CASSRQGGIGELFF
TRBD1	NA	TRBV30	TRBJ1-5	TGTGCCTGGAGTAAGGACAGGGGCGTTCAGCCCCAGCATTTT	CAWSKDRGVQPQHF
NA	NA	TRBV19	TRBJ1-2	TGTGCCAGTAGTCCCCGGGACTCACTCTATGGCTACACCTTC	CASSPRDSLYGYTF
TRBD2	NA	TRBV5-1	TRBJ2-5	TGCGCCAGCAGCTTGGGGACTAGCCGGGAGACCCAGTACTTC	CASSLGTSRETQYF
NA	NA	TRBV5-4	TRBJ1-1	TGTGCCAGCAGCCCTCACGAGGCCACTGAAGCTTTCTTT	CASSPHEATEAFF
NA	few	TRBV7-8	TRBJ1-5	TGTGCCAGCAGCTTAGCACAGGGAATCCCTCAGCCCCAGCATTTT	CASSLAQGIPQPQHF
TRBD2	NA	TRBV4-3	TRBJ2-5	TGCGCCAGCAGCCAAGATTTTCTAGCGGGGAGCCAAGAGACCCAGTACTTC	CASSQDFLAGSQETQYF
NA	NA	TRBV11-2	TRBJ1-1	TGTGCCAGCAGCTGGCCTGGGGGGACTGAAGCTTTCTTT	CASSWPGGTEAFF
TRBD2	NA	TRBV4-3	TRBJ2-7	TGCGCCAGCAGCCAAGGATTCGGCGGGGGGACGACCTACGAGCAGTACTTC	CASSQGFGGGTTYEQYF
TRBD2	NA	TRBV14	TRBJ2-3	TGTGCCAGCAGCCCCCCTGGGGGGGGGTCCACAGATACGCAGTATTTT	CASSPPGGGSTDTQYF
NA	NA	TRBV5-5	TRBJ1-2	TGTGCCAGCAGCTTCAGTAGGAACTATGGCTACACCTTC	CASSFSRNYGYTF
NA	few	TRBV16	TRBJ2-1	TGTGCCAGCAGCCAATCGCGAGGCGGGAATGAGCAGTTCTTC	CASSQSRGGNEQFF
NA	NA	TRBV9	TRBJ2-7	TGTGCCAGCAGCGTATCCCCCGGGCCGGACTACGAGCAGTACTTC	CASSVSPGPDYEQYF
NA	NA	TRBV28	TRBJ1-5	TGTGCCACCGCGGGGGGACTCCCAAGCAATCAGCCCCAGCATTTT	CATAGGLPSNQPQHF
NA	NA	TRBV4-3	TRBJ1-1	TGCGCCAGCAGCCAAGATCGGGCAGGTACTGAAGCTTTCTTT	CASSQDRAGTEAFF
NA	NA	TRBV5-1	TRBJ1-2	TGCGCCAGCAGAACCTTCCCGGGCGCTAACTATGGCTACACCTTC	CASRTFPGANYGYTF